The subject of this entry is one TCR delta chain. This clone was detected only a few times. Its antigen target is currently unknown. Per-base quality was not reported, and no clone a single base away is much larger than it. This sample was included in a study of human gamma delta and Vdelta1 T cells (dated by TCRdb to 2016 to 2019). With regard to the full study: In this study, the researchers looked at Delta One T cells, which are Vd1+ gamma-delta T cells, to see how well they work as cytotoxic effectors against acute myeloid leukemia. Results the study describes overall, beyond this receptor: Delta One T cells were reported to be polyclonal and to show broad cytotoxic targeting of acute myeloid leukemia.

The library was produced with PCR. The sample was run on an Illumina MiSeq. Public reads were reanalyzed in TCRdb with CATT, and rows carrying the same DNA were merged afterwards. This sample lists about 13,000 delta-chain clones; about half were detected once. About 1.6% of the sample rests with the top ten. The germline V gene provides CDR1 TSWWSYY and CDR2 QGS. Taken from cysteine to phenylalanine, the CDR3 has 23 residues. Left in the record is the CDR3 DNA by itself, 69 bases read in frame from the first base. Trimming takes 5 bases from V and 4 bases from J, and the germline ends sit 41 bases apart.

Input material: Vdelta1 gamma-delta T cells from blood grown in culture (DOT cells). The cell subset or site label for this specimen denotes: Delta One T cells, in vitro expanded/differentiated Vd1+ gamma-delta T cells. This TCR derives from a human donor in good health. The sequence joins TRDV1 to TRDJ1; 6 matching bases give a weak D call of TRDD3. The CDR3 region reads CALGRPNSYAGERGTYSHDKLIF. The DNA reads TGTGCTCTTGGGAGGCCGAACTCCTATGCGGGGGAGAGGGGGACCTATTCTCACGATAAACTCATCTTT.